Here is one T cell receptor beta chain with its context. Its antigen is still unknown. There are 14 residues in the CDR3. The germline gives CDR1 SGHTA, CDR2 FQGNSA. Trimming shortened V by 1 base and J by 5 bases, and 11 bases separated the two germline ends. The data stem from a study of blood T cells in healthy people across ages. As for the study in general: When template switching was applied, about one barcoded beta molecule was captured per two T cells. Study-level results: A strong correlation between TCR beta diversity and naive T cell percentage was seen.

A second PCR, run for roughly 7 to 11 cycles, used a sample-barcoded 5' primer plus a J-beta primer mix. TCRdb re-called the 5' RACE reads with MiXCR, one entry per CDR3 protein. The data contain roughly 900,000 distinct CDR3 sequences, about 28% of them singletons. The TCR sequence derives from a woman older than 75 in good health. The chain links TRBV7-2 to TRBJ1-2, with no clear D. The sample was blood. The CDR3 DNA follows: TGTGCCAGCAGCTTAGTGGCCGAGCTTTATGGCTACACCTTC. Its translation: CASSLVAELYGYTF. Together with reference TRBV7-2 and TRBJ1-2, the CDR3 gives the full variable domain: GAGVSQSPSNKVTEKGKDVELRCDPISGHTALYWYRQSLGQGLEFLIYFQGNSAPDKSGLPSDRFSAERTGGSVSTLTIQRTQQEDSAVYLCASSLVAELYGYTFGSGTRLTVV.